This passage covers 13 T cell receptor beta chains from one sample sequenced in a study of T-cell memory formation after mild COVID-19. TCRdb processed the 5' RACE reads anew with MiXCR; each CDR3 protein has one entry. The table lists almost 250,000 distinct CDR3 sequences, just over 15% of them singletons. Sequencing input: PBMCs or a T cell subset sorted from them (not recorded which). The source of these receptors is an adult woman who had mild COVID-19 (a few samples of this study predate the infection). Cell type and time point are not known.

V is TRBV18 and J is TRBJ2-2, with TRBD1 matching over 8 bases. This CDR3 has 15 amino acids. Trimming cost V 8 bases and J 1 base; bases outside gene matches: 6. CDR1 KGHSH and CDR2 LQKENI come from the germline V gene. In nucleotides, the CDR3 is TGTGCCAGCGGGCCCGGACAGGGGAACACCGGGGAGCTGTTTTTT. Translation: CASGPGQGNTGELFF.

The genes are TRBV7-9 and TRBJ1-2; tentative D call: TRBD1 (5 bases). CDR1 is SEHNR, CDR2 FQNEAQ, per germline (reference sequence). The V and J ends lost 3 bases and 1 base respectively, with 12 bases between them. CDR3 length equals 15 residues. CDR3 protein: CASSFRLGDNYGYTF. Here the CDR3 DNA reads TGTGCCAGCAGCTTCCGGTTGGGGGATAACTATGGCTACACCTTC.

This clonotype was found a few times. The rearrangement uses TRBV10-3 and TRBJ1-1; tentative D call: TRBD1 (5 bases). The CDR3 length is 14 residues. CDR1 ENHRY and CDR2 SYGVKD come from the germline V gene. V lost 2 bases and J 5 bases, leaving 12 bases between the germline ends. As DNA, the CDR3 is TGTGCCATCAGTGAGAGTGGGGCAGGGACTGAAGCTTTCTTT. Its translation: CAISESGAGTEAFF.

In nucleotides, the CDR3 is TGTGCCAGCAGGCCGACTGGCAGCTATGGCTACACCTTC. The encoded protein is CASRPTGSYGYTF. V usage is TRBV12-3 or TRBV12-4 and J usage is TRBJ1-2; D remains ambiguous. The CDR3 consists of 13 residues. Trimming left V 6 bases short and J 4 bases short, with 12 bases between.

The chain recombines TRBV15 with TRBJ2-3; 8 bases are shared with TRBD2. CDR3 length equals 19 residues. V shed 2 bases, J shed 1 base, and the junction held 14 bases outside the gene matches. Germline V gene data show CDR1 as LNHNV and CDR2 as YYDKDF (reference sequence). For the CDR3, the DNA is TGTGCCACCAGCAGACCCCTTTTACTAGCGGCTTACCGCACAGATACGCAGTATTTT. It specifies CATSRPLLLAAYRTDTQYF.

The rearrangement links TRBV21-1 to TRBJ2-2; the table calls TRBD2, which could not be checked here. TRBV21-1 is designated a pseudogene. The CDR3 is 17 residues long. The CDR3 is CASSKGLAGGGTGELFF. Written as DNA, the CDR3 is TGTGCCAGCAGCAAGGGACTAGCGGGAGGGGGGACCGGGGAGCTGTTTTTT.

The chain employs TRBV18 and TRBJ2-3; D not resolved. Trimming shortened V by 5 bases and J by 1 base, and 7 bases separated the two germline ends. The germline V gene encodes CDR1 KGHSH and CDR2 LQKENI. The CDR3 consists of 13 residues. CDR3 region: CASSKRGTDTQYF. The CDR3 DNA follows: TGTGCCAGCTCAAAACGTGGCACAGATACGCAGTATTTT.

This clonotype was recorded a few times. The chain uses TRBV3-1 and TRBJ2-1, with 14 bases matching TRBD2. Trimming took 5 bases from V and 2 from J; bases not matched to a gene: 5. Germline V gives CDR1 LGHDT, CDR2 YNNKEL (reference sequence). The CDR3 contains 17 residues. The CDR3 sequence is CASSARLAGGPYNEQFF. The CDR3 DNA sequence: TGTGCCAGCAGCGCAAGACTAGCGGGGGGGCCCTACAATGAGCAGTTCTTC.

The V and J genes are TRBV4-2 and TRBJ2-3; no firm D call. This CDR3 contains 13 residues. V shed 0 bases and J shed 4 bases, with 5 bases lying between them. In germline, CDR1 is LGHNA, CDR2 YNFKEQ. CDR3 region: CASSQDPPDTQYF. CDR3 in DNA: TGTGCCAGCAGCCAAGATCCGCCAGATACGCAGTATTTT.

The gene calls are TRBV5-1 and TRBJ2-5; 9 bases are shared with TRBD2. CDR3 length equals 15 residues. Germline CDR1 SGHRS, CDR2 YFSETQ. Unmatched junction bases numbered 9, after V lost 7 bases and J lost 2 bases. CDR3 protein: CASGVSGGHQETQYF. The CDR3 DNA follows: TGCGCCAGCGGTGTTAGCGGGGGCCATCAAGAGACCCAGTACTTC.

The sample holds a few counts of this clonotype. This chain uses TRBV6-1 with TRBJ1-1, with 9 bases matching TRBD1. J gave up 4 bases and V 3 bases, and 6 bases lay outside the gene matches. Germline V gene lookup returns CDR1 MNHNS and CDR2 SASEGT. The CDR3 extends over 15 amino acids. The CDR3 nucleotides read TGTGCCAGCAGTGAGGCACAGGGGGCCAGCACTGAAGCTTTCTTT. Translation gives CASSEAQGASTEAFF.

The chain links TRBV29-1 to TRBJ2-7; 14 bases align to TRBD2. CDR1 is SQVTM and CDR2 is ANQGSEA in the germline V gene. V dropped 6 bases and J dropped 6; count of bases not matched to a gene: 10. The CDR3 extends over 15 amino acids. In DNA, the CDR3 is TGCAGCGTAAAGCTCGGGACTAGCGGGAGTGGCGAGCAGTACTTC. This sequence encodes CSVKLGTSGSGEQYF.

The chain links TRBV24-1 to TRBJ1-5; TRBD1 might be the D (6 bases). CDR3 length equals 16 residues. Germline V gene sequence: CDR1 KGHDR, CDR2 SFDVKD. Trimming pared 4 bases from V and 1 base from J, leaving 13 bases between. The CDR3 DNA reads TGTGCCACCAGTGAAGGGGGAAGCCGGAGCAATCAGCCCCAGCATTTT. Encoded protein: CATSEGGSRSNQPQHF.